Below are 14 T cell receptor beta chains sequenced from a single sample in a study of T cells in women clearing cervical HPV infection. Assay: immunoSEQ multiplex PCR; the TCRdb copy retains only in-frame clones and omits some. The listing records around 30,000 clones. Sequencing input: blood buffy coat. These receptors were collected from a woman aged 18-69 years with a cervical HPV16 infection that either progressed to CIN3+ or cleared (not recorded which).

With regard to this clone: The read comes to an end 3 residues before the CDR3 does, leaving the germline J gene to fill in the end. In the same sample, other DNA sequences code for this CDR3. The V call is TRBV7-3, the J call TRBJ1-3; TRBD1 aligns across 7 bases. The V gene end was trimmed by 2 bases and the J gene end by 0 bases; junction bases not matched to a gene: 1. Looked up from germline, CDR1 is SGHTA and CDR2 is FQGTGA. This CDR3 region has 15 residues. The sequenced part of the CDR3 DNA is TGTGCCAGCAGCTTAGGGGACAGCTCTGGAAACACC. It is translated as CASSLGDSSGNT. The entire CDR3 reads CASSLGDSSGNTIYF.

For this clone: Read data end 3 residues before the CDR3 end; the end is taken from the germline J gene. V gene TRBV20-1 combines with J gene TRBJ2-7; the D gene is possibly TRBD1 (6 bases). Germline V gives CDR1 DFQATT, CDR2 SNEGSKA (reference sequence). V lost 0 bases and J 0 bases, leaving 18 bases between the germline ends. CDR3 length: 17 residues. The part of the CDR3 DNA that was read is TGCAGTGCTAGAGAAATTGGGGGCGGCCTTAGCTCCTACGAG. It encodes CSAREIGGGLSSYE. The entire CDR3 protein is CSAREIGGGLSSYEQYF.

Concerning this clone: The read halts 3 residues ahead of the CDR3 end, with the missing end drawn from the germline J gene. The rearrangement links TRBV7-2 to TRBJ2-4, with TRBD1 as a possible D gene (6 bases). The germline V gene encodes CDR1 SGHTA and CDR2 FQGNSA. This CDR3 comprises 15 residues. CDR3 DNA, as far as it was read: TGTGCCAGCAGCTTAGCGCAGGGGAGAGACTATGGT. It encodes CASSLAQGRDYG. In full, the CDR3 reads CASSLAQGRDYGQYF.

A remark on this clone: Read sequence stops 3 residues before the CDR3 end, and the germline J gene provides the missing end. This sequence joins TRBV7-3 and TRBJ2-7; possibly TRBD1 or TRBD2 for D (5 bases each). V lost 5 bases and J lost 5, with 13 bases in between. This CDR3 is built from 13 residues. CDR1 is SGHTA, CDR2 FQGTGA, per germline. CDR3 loop: CASSPGSPHEQYF. Partial CDR3 DNA: TGTGCCAGCAGCCCAGGGAGTCCACACGAG.

On this clone itself: The sequence runs out 3 residues before the end of the CDR3; the remainder is reconstructed from the germline J gene. The V and J genes are TRBV7-2 and TRBJ2-5; 8 nucleotides align to TRBD2. The CDR3 covers 14 residues. V dropped 4 bases and J dropped 6; count of bases not matched to a gene: 7. Germline CDR1 is SGHTA and CDR2 is FQGNSA. The DNA read from the CDR3 is TGTGCCAGCAGCTCCGGGGGGGGTGGAAAGACC. It codes for CASSSGGGGKT. The full CDR3 protein reads CASSSGGGGKTQYF.

To note about this clone: The CDR3 end is not reached by the read, which stops 3 residues before it; the germline J gene fills it in. The rearrangement links TRBV11-2 to TRBJ2-2, with 9 bases that match TRBD1. CDR1 is SGHAT and CDR2 is FQNNGV in the germline V gene. The CDR3 runs to 13 residues. CDR3 residues: CASSETGGEKLFF. CDR3 DNA, as far as it was read: TGTGCCAGCAGCGAGACAGGGGGAGAAAAG. The complete variable domain, with remaining parts taken from reference TRBV11-2 and TRBJ2-2, reads EAGVAQSPRYKIIEKRQSVAFWCNPISGHATLYWYQQILGQGPKLLIQFQNNGVVDDSQLPKDRFSAERLKGVDSTLKIQPAKLEDSAVYLCASSETGGEKLFFGEGSRLTVL.

Its frequency marks this clone as medium-sized (0.01 to 0.1%). Sequencing ends 3 residues short of the CDR3 end; the germline J gene provides the rest. This chain links TRBV2 with TRBJ1-6; D may be TRBD1 (5 bases). V lost 6 bases to trimming and J lost 9 bases, with 12 bases between them. Per the germline V gene, CDR1 is SNHLY and CDR2 is FYNNEI. The CDR3 runs 13 residues. CDR3 DNA (partial): TGTGCCAGCAGACAGGCCCTAGGTTCACCC. Protein product: CASRQALGSP. The whole CDR3 sequence is CASRQALGSPLHF.

About this clone itself: The read stops 3 residues short of the end of the CDR3; the missing end is completed from the germline J gene. This rearrangement joins TRBV7-8 to TRBJ1-3; TRBD1 matches at 7 bases. The CDR3 is 16 residues long. Germline values: CDR1 SGHVS, CDR2 FQNEAQ. J gave up 3 bases and V 1 base, and 6 bases lay outside the gene matches. This chain's CDR3 is CASSLDRGGFGNTIYF. The covered CDR3 bases are TGTGCCAGCAGCTTAGACAGGGGCGGTTTTGGAAACACC.

About this clone: The CDR3 end lies 3 residues beyond the end of the read and is filled in from the germline J gene. The chain joins TRBV5-8 to TRBJ2-4, with TRBD1 matching over 8 bases. The CDR3 has 15 residues. The germline V gene has CDR1 SGHTS and CDR2 YDEGEE. V gave up 7 bases and J gave up 0 bases; unmatched junction bases: 6. The sequenced CDR3 bases are TGTGCCAGCTGGGACAGGCGAGGAGCCAAAAACATT. It encodes CASWDRRGAKNI. The CDR3, in full, reads CASWDRRGAKNIQYF.

A remark on this clone: The CDR3 end falls 3 residues outside the read, so it is completed with the germline J gene. The chain combines TRBV2 with TRBJ1-6; TRBD1 is a possible D gene (5 bases). Germline-derived CDR1 and CDR2 are SNHLY and FYNNEI. V lost 7 bases to trimming and J lost 4 bases, with 8 bases between them. The CDR3 loop spans 13 amino acids. The part of the CDR3 DNA that was read is TGTGCCAGCACGACAGAATATAATTCACCC. Encoded protein: CASTTEYNSP. The entire CDR3 protein is CASTTEYNSPLHF.

In the case of this clone: The junction departs from germline at one end; a sequencing error may be responsible. The CDR3 bases that were read are TGTGCCAGCGGTGAAGGCGGGACAGGGGTTTCACCC. Residues: CASGEGGTGVSP. The CDR3 reads in full as CASGEGGTGVSPLHF. This rearrangement joins TRBV2 to TRBJ1-6; 10 bases map to TRBD1. Read sequence stops 3 residues before the CDR3 end, and the germline J gene provides the missing end. The CDR3 has 15 residues. Germline V gene data show CDR1 as SNHLY and CDR2 as FYNNEI. Full variable domain (rest looked up from reference TRBV2 and TRBJ1-6): EPEVTQTPSHQVTQMGQEVILRCVPISNHLYFYWYRQILGQKVEFLVSFYNNEISEKSEIFDDQFSVERPDGSNFTLKIRSTKLEDSAMYFCASGEGGTGVSPLHFGNGTRLTVT.

Concerning this clone: The DNA ends 3 residues before the CDR3 does, and the rest of the CDR3 is filled in from the germline J gene. The chain carries TRBV2 and TRBJ1-6, with 7 positions matching TRBD1. After removal of 2 bases from V and 7 bases from J, the junction contained 2 bases not matched to a gene. CDR1 is SNHLY, CDR2 FYNNEI, per germline. This CDR3 is 14 amino acids long. CDR3 bases read: TGTGCCAGCAGTGAAAGGACAGGCAATTCACCC. Its translation: CASSERTGNSP. The entire CDR3 sequence reads CASSERTGNSPLHF.

The part of the CDR3 DNA that was read is TGTGCCAGCAGCTTAGGCCCCAGTGAGACG. It is translated as CASSLGPSET. The full CDR3 protein is CASSLGPSETQYF. V and J are TRBV7-2 and TRBJ2-3; D not certain. The read falls 3 residues short of the CDR3 end, and the missing part is taken from the germline J gene. The V gene's germline CDR1 is SGHTA and CDR2 FQGNSA. CDR3 length equals 13 residues.

Regarding this clone: Sequencing ends 3 residues short of the CDR3 end; the germline J gene provides the rest. The chain uses TRBV20-1 and TRBJ1-5; D gene uncertain. Germline loops: CDR1 DFQATT, CDR2 SNEGSKA (reference sequence). Between the trimmed V and J ends, which lost 3 bases and 4 bases, there was a span of 22 bases. CDR3 length equals 17 residues. The CDR3 bases that were read are TGCAGTGCTAGGGCCCCCCGGGCACGGGGTAGTAATCAGCCC. It is translated as CSARAPRARGSNQP. The complete CDR3 reads CSARAPRARGSNQPQHF.